This TCR beta chain was recovered during a study of cytomegalovirus exposure and HLA in healthy donors. PCR primers comprised 60 Vbeta and 13 Jbeta primers. Libraries were prepared by immunoSEQ multiplex PCR; TCRdb keeps only in-frame clonotypes and omits some of them. The sample features about 99,000 clones, with 3% to 3.5% in its top ten. The CDR3 extends over 15 amino acids. The V end lost 5 bases, the J end lost 2 bases, and 12 bases lay between the germline ends. In germline, CDR1 is MNHEY, CDR2 SMNVEV (reference sequence). Material for sequencing was PBMCs. The gene calls are TRBV27 and TRBJ2-2; D is perhaps TRBD1 (6 bases). This clonotype originated in a middle-aged man in good health and CMV-seronegative. CDR3 bases: TGTGCCAGCAGTAGTCGGGACAAAAACACCGGGGAGCTGTTTTTT. Residues: CASSSRDKNTGELFF.